A single sample is the source of the 20 T cell receptor beta chains below, sequenced in a study of early T cells in non-severe SARS-CoV-2 infection. One entry per CDR3 protein results from TCRdb running MiXCR on the 5' RACE reads. The repertoire holds roughly 75,000 distinct CDR3 sequences, with about an eighth as singletons. The sequencing input was whole blood. The source is an adult who was a healthcare worker with PCR-confirmed SARS-CoV-2 infection or an uninfected control (not recorded which).

This clonotype showed up just once. The CDR3 loop reads CSTRTGGSEQYF. The CDR3 DNA is TGCAGCACTCGGACAGGAGGATCCGAGCAGTACTTC. The genes are TRBV29-1 and TRBJ2-7; 7 bases match TRBD1. V lost 8 bases to trimming and J lost 6 bases; unmatched junction nucleotides: 10. The CDR3 is 12 amino acids. Germline V gene lookup returns CDR1 SQVTM and CDR2 ANQGSEA.

This clonotype turned up a few times. This chain joins TRBV27 and TRBJ2-5; unclear D gene. Germline lookup yields CDR1 MNHEY and CDR2 SMNVEV (reference sequence). The CDR3 loop spans 14 amino acids. The germline V and J ends were trimmed by 2 bases and 4 bases, with 11 bases remaining between them. CDR3 sequence: CASSLGPHGETQYF. As DNA, the CDR3 is TGTGCCAGCAGTTTAGGCCCTCATGGAGAGACCCAGTACTTC.

Within the sample, this clonotype is medium-sized. The chain carries TRBV5-1 and TRBJ2-6; TRBD2 agrees at 7 bases. This CDR3 contains 15 residues. The junction had 3 bases not matched to a gene; V was cut back by 4 bases and J by 2 bases. The V gene's germline CDR1 is SGHRS and CDR2 YFSETQ. CDR3 nucleotides: TGCGCCAGCAGCCCAACTAGCGCTGGGGCCAACGTCCTGACTTTC. Translation: CASSPTSAGANVLTF.

The sample holds a few counts of this clonotype. V usage is TRBV5-1 and J usage is TRBJ1-2, with a tentative D call TRBD1 (5 bases). The germline V gene encodes CDR1 SGHRS and CDR2 YFSETQ. Trimming removed 2 bases at V and 8 bases at J, with 13 bases between. The CDR3 sequence is 13 residues long. CDR3 nucleotides: TGCGCCAGCAGCTTAGGGGCATCAGAGGGCTACACCTTC. Its translation: CASSLGASEGYTF.

This clonotype appeared a few times. The chain recombines TRBV7-6 with TRBJ2-2; 10 bases fit TRBD2. The CDR3 runs 16 residues. The V and J ends lost 3 bases and 0 bases, in that order; junction bases with no gene match: 1. Germline values: CDR1 SGHVS, CDR2 FNYEAQ. CDR3 nucleotides: TGTGCCAGCAGCTTCACTAGCGGGGCGAACACCGGGGAGCTGTTTTTT. This translates into CASSFTSGANTGELFF.

This clonotype was counted many times. For the CDR3, the DNA is TGCAGTGCTACCAACGGCGGGGACGAGCAGTACTTC. Translated: CSATNGGDEQYF. The gene calls are TRBV20-1 and TRBJ2-7, with D perhaps TRBD2 (6 bases). The germline V gene has CDR1 DFQATT and CDR2 SNEGSKA (reference sequence). The V end was cut by 4 bases, the J end by 5 bases, with 12 bases between. The CDR3 is 12 amino acids.

This clonotype was observed at least ten times. J is TRBJ2-7 and V is TRBV20-1; D may be TRBD2 (6 bases). The CDR3 extends over 16 amino acids. Per germline, CDR1 DFQATT and CDR2 SNEGSKA (reference sequence). The germline V and J ends were trimmed by 1 base and 2 bases, with 18 bases remaining between them. The CDR3 loop reads CSARGLSGAIAYEQYF. CDR3 DNA sequence: TGCAGTGCTAGAGGTCTGTCGGGAGCCATCGCCTACGAGCAGTACTTC.

Many counts were recorded for this clonotype. This chain connects TRBV7-6 to TRBJ1-1, with a tentative D call TRBD1 (6 bases). This CDR3 is 17 amino acids long. The V gene lost 1 base and the J gene lost 3 bases, with 18 bases spanning the gap. Germline V CDR1 and CDR2: SGHVS, FNYEAQ. The CDR3 bases are TGTGCCAGCAGCTTAGATCCAGGGGCGCCGGAGGACACTGAAGCTTTCTTT. Amino acids: CASSLDPGAPEDTEAFF.

This clonotype was counted between two and nine times. The chain employs TRBV9 and TRBJ2-7; TRBD2 aligns across 8 bases. CDR1 and CDR2 from the germline V gene are SGDLS and YYNGEE. Germline trimming cut 3 bases from V and 0 bases from J; bases unmatched to any gene: 8. This CDR3 region has 16 residues. DNA of the CDR3: TGTGCCAGCAGCGCCCGGCCAGCGGGAGCCTCCTACGAGCAGTACTTC. Residues: CASSARPAGASYEQYF.

The chain joins TRBV28 to TRBJ1-4; D is undetermined. Germline values: CDR1 MDHEN, CDR2 SYDVKM. The CDR3 runs 12 residues. Trimming took off 5 bases at V and 8 bases at J, with 9 bases between the two ends. For the CDR3, the DNA is TGTGCCAGCAGTGCCCATGGCGAAAAACTGTTTTTT. It is translated as CASSAHGEKLFF.

This clonotype was detected ten times or more. V and J are TRBV7-3 and TRBJ2-6; D may correspond to TRBD1 or TRBD2 (5 bases each). The germline V gene has CDR1 SGHTA and CDR2 FQGTGA. The CDR3 sequence is 17 residues long. V lost 5 bases and J 1 base, leaving 15 bases between the germline ends. CDR3 DNA sequence: TGTGCCAGCAGCCCGGGACCGCTCTCATCTGGGGCCAACGTCCTGACTTTC. Encoded protein: CASSPGPLSSGANVLTF.

This clonotype was picked up a small number of times. Compared with germline, one end of the junction differs, possibly owing to a read error. For the CDR3, the DNA is TGCGCCAGCAGCTTGGGGGGACAGATGAACACTGAAGTTTTCTTT. Its protein product is CASSLGGQMNTEVFF. The V and J genes are TRBV5-1 and TRBJ1-1; TRBD1 matches at 7 bases. Germline assignment: CDR1 SGHRS and CDR2 YFSETQ. The CDR3 contains 15 residues. Full variable domain (remainder filled in from reference TRBV5-1 and TRBJ1-1): KAGVTQTPRYLIKTRGQQVTLSCSPISGHRSVSWYQQTPGQGLQFLFEYFSETQRNKGNFPGRFSGRQFSNSRSEMNVSTLELGDSALYLCASSLGGQMNTEVFFGQGTRLTVV.

The V and J genes are TRBV24-1 and TRBJ2-1; D unresolved. Deletions cut 3 bases from V and 8 bases from J, with 22 bases between. This CDR3 comprises 17 residues. Germline assignment: CDR1 KGHDR and CDR2 SFDVKD. CDR3 loop: CATSDTSVSYKGYEQFF. In nucleotides, the CDR3 is TGTGCCACCAGTGATACGTCCGTGTCCTATAAGGGCTATGAGCAGTTCTTC.

V is TRBV5-1 and J is TRBJ2-1, with D uncertain. The germline gives CDR1 SGHRS, CDR2 YFSETQ. The CDR3 consists of 14 residues. The V end lost 3 bases, the J end lost 8 bases, and 15 bases lay between the germline ends. The CDR3 is CASSSRNGWDEQFF. The CDR3 region has the DNA TGCGCCAGCAGCTCAAGAAACGGGTGGGATGAGCAGTTCTTC.

This clonotype turned up a few times. This chain links TRBV5-1 with TRBJ2-1; TRBD2 matches 7 bases. The CDR3 consists of 16 residues. Germline lookup yields CDR1 SGHRS and CDR2 YFSETQ. J lost 6 bases, V lost 4 bases, and 13 bases had no gene match. The CDR3 loop reads CASSPLVAGDGNEQFF. The CDR3 DNA is TGCGCCAGCAGCCCCCTAGTGGCGGGAGATGGCAATGAGCAGTTCTTC.

This clonotype was seen repeatedly, ten times or more. The chain is built from TRBV12-3 or TRBV12-4 and TRBJ1-1, with D possibly being TRBD1 (5 bases). Trimming left V 4 bases short and J 1 base short, with 13 bases between. The CDR3 runs to 15 residues. For the CDR3, the DNA is TGTGCCAGCAGTTCAGTAGGGGTGGGGAACACTGAAGCTTTCTTT. It translates to CASSSVGVGNTEAFF.

This sequence joins TRBV15 and TRBJ2-5; D not resolved. Trimming stripped 0 bases from V and 2 bases from J, with 10 bases between. In germline, CDR1 is LNHNV, CDR2 YYDKDF (reference sequence). The CDR3 runs 15 residues. CDR3 region: CATSRDNQAQETQYF. The CDR3 DNA reads as TGTGCCACCAGCAGAGATAACCAGGCTCAAGAGACCCAGTACTTC.

This clonotype was counted between two and nine times. The chain couples TRBV27 to TRBJ1-5; unclear D gene. V lost 4 bases and J 3 bases, leaving 13 bases between the germline ends. Germline CDR1 and CDR2: MNHEY and SMNVEV (reference sequence). This CDR3 contains 15 residues. CDR3 bases: TGTGCCAGCAGTTCCCTCTCGGGGTTCAATCAGCCCCAGCATTTT. It is translated as CASSSLSGFNQPQHF.

The CDR3 coding sequence is TGCAGTGCTAGGGAAGGGTATGGCTACACCTTC. Translated, it gives CSAREGYGYTF. The chain is built from TRBV20-1 and TRBJ1-2; no clear D. Trimming shortened V by 3 bases and J by 5 bases, and 7 bases separated the two germline ends. The CDR3 is made up of 11 amino acids. CDR1 DFQATT and CDR2 SNEGSKA come from the germline V gene (reference sequence).

Only a few counts were recorded for this clonotype. The chain has TRBV29-1 and TRBJ2-4; D unclear. Per the germline V gene, CDR1 is SQVTM and CDR2 is ANQGSEA. Trimming took 7 bases from V and 0 from J, leaving 13 bases between them. CDR3 length: 14 amino acids. CDR3 amino acids: CSAMEDIAKNIQYF. In DNA, the CDR3 is TGCAGCGCCATGGAAGATATAGCCAAAAACATTCAGTACTTC.